This passage covers 20 T cell receptor beta chains from one sample sequenced in a study of cytomegalovirus exposure and HLA in healthy donors. PCR involved 60 Vbeta and 13 Jbeta primers. Data came from immunoSEQ multiplex PCR; TCRdb stores just in-frame clones and leaves some out. The profile covers about 83,000 clones, with around 76% appearing a single time and 5.5% to 7.5% taken by the ten largest. The specimen was PBMCs. These receptors all stem from a man younger than 35 in good health and CMV-seropositive.

The V gene is TRBV28, the J gene TRBJ1-2, with D possibly TRBD1 on 5 matching bases. V lost 8 bases to trimming and J lost 2 bases, with 9 bases between them. Germline V CDR1 and CDR2: MDHEN, SYDVKM. CDR3 size: 12 residues. The CDR3 nucleotides are TGTGCCAGCCAAGACAGAAACTATGGCTACACCTTC. Amino acids: CASQDRNYGYTF.

V usage is TRBV18 and J usage is TRBJ2-7; TRBD2 agrees at 8 bases. The germline V gene encodes CDR1 KGHSH and CDR2 LQKENI. This CDR3 spans 16 amino acids. V was clipped by 3 bases and J by 2 bases; unmatched bases: 9. DNA for the CDR3: TGTGCCAGCTCACCCCCCAAGACTAGCGCCGCCTACGAGCAGTACTTC. Residues: CASSPPKTSAAYEQYF.

Of note for this clone: At one end, the junction sequence differs from germline, possibly due to a read error. Within the sample, other DNA sequences also encode this same CDR3. This chain uses TRBV5-1 with TRBJ1-1; 7 nucleotides line up with TRBD1. The germline CDR1 and CDR2 sequences are SGHRS and YFSETQ. This CDR3 has 14 amino acids. CDR3 bases: TGCGCCAGCAGTTTGGACAGGCCGAACACTGAAGCTTTCTTT. Its translation is CASSLDRPNTEAFF.

This chain links TRBV4-1 with TRBJ2-5; TRBD2 is a possible D gene (5 bases). Germline CDR1 reads MGHRA; CDR2 reads YSYEKL. V was clipped by 0 bases and J by 5 bases, with 10 bases between them. The CDR3 contains 14 residues. The DNA for the CDR3 is TGCGCCAGCAGCCAAGAAGCGAGGGTGGAGACCCAGTACTTC. Its translation is CASSQEARVETQYF.

This chain joins TRBV2 and TRBJ2-5; 16 bases map to TRBD2. With 10 bases clipped from V and 1 base from J, the junction kept 6 bases outside the gene matches. Germline V gene data show CDR1 as SNHLY and CDR2 as FYNNEI. The CDR3 runs 16 residues. As DNA, the CDR3 is TGTGCCACTGAGGGGACTAGCGGGAGGGGCCAAGAGACCCAGTACTTC. Protein product: CATEGTSGRGQETQYF.

This chain joins TRBV6-6 and TRBJ1-1; a weak D match, TRBD1 (5 bases). The CDR3 has 15 residues. Per germline, CDR1 MNHNY and CDR2 SVGAGI (reference sequence). V lost 4 bases and J 0 bases, leaving 12 bases between the germline ends. CDR3 DNA: TGTGCCAGCAGTTTAAGACAGACCATGAACACTGAAGCTTTCTTT. This encodes CASSLRQTMNTEAFF.

The chain joins TRBV19 to TRBJ2-5, with TRBD2 as a possible D gene (6 bases). This CDR3 has 14 residues. The V gene lost 3 bases and the J gene lost 5 bases, with 13 bases spanning the gap. Germline V gene lookup returns CDR1 LNHDA and CDR2 SQIVND (reference sequence). DNA of the CDR3: TGTGCCAGTAGTATTAATGCGGGAAGGGAGACCCAGTACTTC. This encodes CASSINAGRETQYF.

The chain has TRBV4-2 and TRBJ2-7; 11 bases match TRBD2. The V gene's germline CDR1 is LGHNA and CDR2 YNFKEQ. V gave up 0 bases and J gave up 5 bases; unmatched junction bases: 9. The CDR3 is 17 residues long. The CDR3 DNA follows: TGTGCCAGCAGCCAAGATTCTTCACTAGCGGGAGTCCACGAGCAGTACTTC. Protein product: CASSQDSSLAGVHEQYF.

CDR3 sequence (DNA): TGTGCCAGCAGTGAGGGGAAGCGGATCACTGAAGCTTTCTTT. The encoded protein is CASSEGKRITEAFF. The chain carries TRBV6-1 and TRBJ1-1; D ambiguous. Trimming stripped 3 bases from V and 4 bases from J, with 12 bases between. From germline, CDR1 is MNHNS and CDR2 SASEGT. The CDR3 totals 14 residues.

V is TRBV2 and J is TRBJ2-6; 9 bases match TRBD1. After removal of 6 bases from V and 1 base from J, the junction contained 4 bases not matched to a gene. The germline gives CDR1 SNHLY, CDR2 FYNNEI. CDR3 length: 16 amino acids. CDR3 in amino acids: CASRRTGESGANVLTF. The CDR3 region has the DNA TGTGCCAGCAGGAGGACAGGGGAGTCTGGGGCCAACGTCCTGACTTTC.

The chain is built from TRBV5-6 and TRBJ2-7; tentatively, D is TRBD2 (7 bases). The germline CDR1 and CDR2 sequences are SGHDT and YYEEEE. The V end was cut by 1 base, the J end by 4 bases, with 18 bases between. CDR3 length: 16 amino acids. The CDR3 reads CASSLRGGQGSYEQYF. The CDR3 DNA is TGTGCCAGCAGCTTGCGCGGGGGACAAGGCTCATACGAGCAGTACTTC.

The chain links TRBV6-5 to TRBJ2-2; D is undetermined. The V gene's germline CDR1 is MNHEY and CDR2 SVGAGI. CDR3 length: 12 residues. The germline V and J ends were trimmed by 6 bases and 7 bases, with 9 bases remaining between them. The CDR3 protein is CASSRPVGELFF. As DNA, the CDR3 is TGTGCCAGCAGCCGTCCGGTCGGGGAGCTGTTTTTT.

The J gene is TRBJ1-5, the V gene TRBV28; D remains ambiguous. The CDR3 loop spans 16 amino acids. The germline V gene has CDR1 MDHEN and CDR2 SYDVKM. V lost 3 bases and J 0 bases, leaving 12 bases between the germline ends. Here the CDR3 reads CASSFPGQDSNQPQHF. Written as DNA, the CDR3 is TGTGCCAGCAGTTTTCCAGGTCAAGATAGCAATCAGCCCCAGCATTTT.

The CDR3 here is CASSNGLAGYEQYF. The DNA for the CDR3 is TGTGCCAGCAGTAACGGACTAGCAGGCTACGAGCAGTACTTC. The chain recombines TRBV6-5 with TRBJ2-7, with TRBD2 identical over 8 bases. CDR1 MNHEY and CDR2 SVGAGI come from the germline V gene. V lost 5 bases to trimming and J lost 3 bases; unmatched junction nucleotides: 6. The CDR3 consists of 14 residues.

This chain uses TRBV19 with TRBJ2-1; 10 bases are a match to TRBD2. The junction had 6 bases not matched to a gene; V was cut back by 8 bases and J by 8 bases. CDR1 and CDR2 from the germline V gene are LNHDA and SQIVND (reference sequence). CDR3 length equals 13 residues. CDR3 sequence: CASGLAGGYEQFF. In nucleotides, the CDR3 is TGTGCCAGTGGTTTAGCGGGAGGTTATGAGCAGTTCTTC.

This chain links TRBV2 with TRBJ2-1; tentative D call: TRBD1 (6 bases). Germline V CDR1 and CDR2: SNHLY, FYNNEI. Trimming shortened V by 5 bases and J by 4 bases, and 15 bases separated the two germline ends. This CDR3 spans 15 amino acids. The CDR3 spells CASSYRDTSYNEQFF. The CDR3 DNA follows: TGTGCCAGCAGTTACCGGGACACTTCATACAATGAGCAGTTCTTC.

The rearrangement uses TRBV28 and TRBJ2-7; D may be TRBD1 (6 bases). Germline CDR1 MDHEN, CDR2 SYDVKM. The CDR3 spans 14 residues. V was trimmed by 3 bases and J by 4 bases, leaving 13 bases between them. The CDR3 loop is CASSFRRGGYEQYF. DNA for the CDR3: TGTGCCAGCAGTTTTCGCCGAGGGGGATACGAGCAGTACTTC.

The rearrangement uses TRBV10-2 and TRBJ1-1; TRBD1 might be the D (6 bases). CDR3 length: 13 amino acids. Trimming stripped 6 bases from V and 2 bases from J, with 10 bases between. Germline V gene data show CDR1 as WSHSY and CDR2 as SAAADI. CDR3 sequence reads: CASRTGENTEAFF. The CDR3 DNA is TGCGCCAGCAGGACAGGTGAAAACACTGAAGCTTTCTTT.

The chain uses TRBV5-1 and TRBJ2-7, with a weak D call TRBD1 (6 bases). Germline V CDR1 and CDR2: SGHRS, YFSETQ. The CDR3 spans 13 residues. V lost 4 bases and J 6 bases, leaving 14 bases between the germline ends. CDR3 bases: TGCGCCAGCAGCGTTTCCAGGGGAAGCGAGCAGTACTTC. Translating gives CASSVSRGSEQYF.

The J gene is TRBJ2-5, the V gene TRBV5-1, with no clear D. Per the germline V gene, CDR1 is SGHRS and CDR2 is YFSETQ. The length of the CDR3 is 14 residues. V lost 4 bases, J lost 2 bases, and 12 bases lay in between. CDR3 protein: CASSPEPSQETQYF. The CDR3 DNA reads TGCGCCAGCAGCCCAGAACCTTCGCAAGAGACCCAGTACTTC.